These 21 T cell receptor beta chains were sequenced from one sample in a study of blood T cell repertoires in COVID-19. Profiled with immunoSEQ multiplex PCR; TCRdb holds only in-frame clones, not every one. The sample records about 190,000 clones, 90% being singletons. The sequenced material came from peripheral blood. The receptors were sampled from a man in his forties or fifties with acute or convalescent COVID-19.

This sequence joins TRBV28 and TRBJ2-7; D is perhaps TRBD1 (6 bases). The CDR3 loop spans 14 amino acids. Per germline, CDR1 MDHEN and CDR2 SYDVKM. V lost 6 bases and J lost 0, with 12 bases in between. CDR3 residues: CASRTRGSSYEQYF. The CDR3 bases are TGTGCCAGCAGGACCAGGGGCAGCTCCTACGAGCAGTACTTC.

The chain uses TRBV3-1 (or the pseudogene TRBV3-2) and TRBJ1-1; 11 bases match TRBD1. The CDR3 sequence is 14 residues long. V shed 2 bases, J shed 12 bases, and the junction held 8 bases outside the gene matches. Germline V gene lookup returns CDR1 LGHDT and CDR2 YNNKEL (reference sequence). The CDR3 sequence: CASSQPGQGASTFF. Written as DNA, the CDR3 is TGTGCCAGCAGCCAACCCGGACAGGGGGCGAGTACTTTCTTT.

This chain uses TRBV11-3 with TRBJ2-3, with D uncertain. The length of the CDR3 is 12 residues. The germline V gene encodes CDR1 SGHNT and CDR2 YENEEA. With 6 bases removed from V and 6 bases from J, the gap between germline ends came to 10 bases. This CDR3 reads CASSNSADTQYF. The CDR3 DNA reads as TGTGCCAGCAGTAACTCAGCGGATACGCAGTATTTT.

The chain has TRBV5-4 and TRBJ2-1; TRBD1 is a possible D gene (5 bases). CDR3 length: 15 residues. V lost 6 bases to trimming and J lost 4 bases, with 17 bases between them. Germline V lookup: CDR1 SGHNT, CDR2 YYREEE (reference sequence). The CDR3: CASTLEQGRYNEQFF. CDR3 in DNA: TGTGCCAGCACTCTGGAGCAGGGAAGATACAATGAGCAGTTCTTC. Looking up the rest from reference TRBV5-4 and TRBJ2-1 gives the full variable domain: ETGVTQSPTHLIKTRGQQVTLRCSSQSGHNTVSWYQQALGQGPQFIFQYYREEENGRGNFPPRFSGLQFPNYSSELNVNALELDDSALYLCASTLEQGRYNEQFFGPGTRLTVL.

The V and J genes are TRBV7-9 and TRBJ1-6, with unresolved D. Germline CDR1 reads SEHNR; CDR2 reads FQNEAQ (reference sequence). Trimming removed 2 bases from V and 0 bases from J, with 11 bases in between. The CDR3 contains 17 residues. CDR3 nucleotide sequence: TGTGCCAGCAGCTTATTTAATCCGGGCTCCTATAATTCACCCCTCCACTTT. It translates to CASSLFNPGSYNSPLHF.

The chain joins TRBV7-8 to TRBJ1-2, with D possibly TRBD1 on 6 matching bases. Between the trimmed V and J ends, which lost 4 bases and 8 bases, there was a span of 17 bases. The CDR3 sequence is 14 residues long. CDR1 is SGHVS, CDR2 FQNEAQ, per germline. The CDR3 DNA is TGTGCCAGCAGCTCAGACAGGATCTCGACCGGCTACACCTTC. Translation gives CASSSDRISTGYTF.

V gene TRBV28 combines with J gene TRBJ1-4; D gene uncertain. V dropped 5 bases and J dropped 10 bases, with 17 bases sitting between them. The CDR3 covers 14 residues. Germline assignment: CDR1 MDHEN and CDR2 SYDVKM. The chain's CDR3 is CASSAPRGVVKLFF. The CDR3 DNA reads TGTGCCAGCAGTGCCCCCCGGGGAGTGGTAAAACTGTTTTTT.

This clone was seen once. The chain joins TRBV27 to TRBJ1-5; TRBD1 is a possible D gene (6 bases). Per the germline V gene, CDR1 is MNHEY and CDR2 is SMNVEV (reference sequence). The V end was cut by 6 bases, the J end by 3 bases, with 12 bases between. This CDR3 has 14 amino acids. Here the CDR3 DNA reads TGTGCCAGCAGCAACCAGGGGTCCAATCAGCCCCAGCATTTT. It specifies CASSNQGSNQPQHF.

This rearrangement joins TRBV27 to TRBJ2-1; no firm D call. The CDR3 runs to 16 residues. Trimming removed 3 bases at V and 0 bases at J, with 12 bases between. Germline V CDR1 and CDR2: MNHEY, SMNVEV (reference sequence). The CDR3 is CASSFIGGRSYNEQFF. CDR3 coding DNA: TGTGCCAGCAGTTTTATTGGCGGCCGCTCCTACAATGAGCAGTTCTTC.

V usage is TRBV10-3 and J usage is TRBJ2-7; D not resolved. The germline V and J ends were trimmed by 4 bases and 2 bases, with 9 bases remaining between them. Germline V gene sequence: CDR1 ENHRY, CDR2 SYGVKD. The CDR3 runs 13 residues. The CDR3 is CAISVSPAYEQYF. In DNA, the CDR3 is TGTGCCATCAGTGTTTCCCCCGCCTACGAGCAGTACTTC.

This chain uses TRBV19 with TRBJ1-2; 12 positions match TRBD1. The germline CDR1 and CDR2 sequences are LNHDA and SQIVND (reference sequence). The CDR3 is made up of 15 amino acids. J was trimmed by 7 bases and V by 3 bases; bases with no gene match: 6. The CDR3 nucleotides read TGTGCCAGTAGTATGACGGGACAGGGGGCTTCTGGCTACACCTTC. Its protein is CASSMTGQGASGYTF.

The chain employs TRBV7-9 and TRBJ1-1; D gene unclear. CDR1 is SEHNR, CDR2 FQNEAQ, per germline (reference sequence). V shed 0 bases and J shed 5 bases, with 4 bases lying between them. The CDR3 totals 12 residues. The CDR3 here is CASSLAITEAFF. CDR3 in DNA: TGTGCCAGCAGCTTAGCTATAACTGAAGCTTTCTTT. The variable domain in full, with the rest retrieved from reference TRBV7-9 and TRBJ1-1, is DTGVSQNPRHKITKRGQNVTFRCDPISEHNRLYWYRQTLGQGPEFLTYFQNEAQLEKSRLLSDRFSAERPKGSFSTLEIQRTEQGDSAMYLCASSLAITEAFFGQGTRLTVV.

The chain links TRBV11-2 to TRBJ2-3, with 7 nucleotides matching TRBD1. From germline, CDR1 is SGHAT and CDR2 FQNNGV. This CDR3 has 17 residues. The V gene end was trimmed by 6 bases and the J gene end by 0 bases; junction bases not matched to a gene: 12. The CDR3 nucleotides read TGTGCCAGCAGTCATTTCGCCGGGACAGCGAGCACAGATACGCAGTATTTT. Translation: CASSHFAGTASTDTQYF.

The CDR3 loop reads CASSIGYTSGRFYEQYF. The CDR3 nucleotides read TGTGCCAGTAGTATAGGATATACTAGCGGGAGGTTCTACGAGCAGTACTTC. The V and J genes are TRBV19 and TRBJ2-7; 12 bases match TRBD2. J lost 3 bases, V lost 1 base, and 7 bases had no gene match. The germline V gene has CDR1 LNHDA and CDR2 SQIVND (reference sequence). The CDR3 covers 17 residues.

This clone was observed a single time. The chain uses TRBV29-1 and TRBJ2-5; 7 bases are a match to TRBD2. The V segment lost 2 bases and the J segment 3 bases; nucleotides outside the gene matches: 9. The V gene's germline CDR1 is SQVTM and CDR2 ANQGSEA. This CDR3 is 15 amino acids long. This CDR3 reads CSVESSRETEETQYF. The DNA for the CDR3 is TGCAGCGTTGAATCCTCGCGGGAGACAGAAGAGACCCAGTACTTC.

V is TRBV27 and J is TRBJ1-1; no definite D call. Germline loops: CDR1 MNHEY, CDR2 SMNVEV (reference sequence). The CDR3 contains 13 residues. Trimming shortened V by 7 bases and J by 4 bases, and 13 bases separated the two germline ends. The CDR3 loop is CASTEPGRTEAFF. The CDR3, as DNA: TGTGCCAGCACCGAACCGGGTCGCACTGAAGCTTTCTTT.

J is TRBJ2-3 and V is TRBV7-2, with D unresolved. Trimming took 2 bases from V and 8 from J, leaving 8 bases between them. Germline V gene lookup returns CDR1 SGHTA and CDR2 FQGNSA. The CDR3 sequence is 12 residues long. CDR3 amino acids: CASSLRLGTQYF. CDR3 sequence (DNA): TGTGCCAGCAGCTTAAGACTCGGTACGCAGTATTTT.

The chain is built from TRBV19 and TRBJ2-3, with a tentative D call TRBD1 (6 bases). This CDR3 is 18 amino acids long. Germline CDR1 reads LNHDA; CDR2 reads SQIVND (reference sequence). The V end was cut by 5 bases, the J end by 0 bases, with 21 bases between. Written as DNA, the CDR3 is TGTGCCAGTAGTGCGGTGGGTCAGGGGTTACGAAGCACAGATACGCAGTATTTT. Its translation: CASSAVGQGLRSTDTQYF.

The V call is TRBV27, the J call TRBJ1-1; the match to TRBD1 covers 9 bases. The CDR3 runs to 15 residues. Trimming at V came to 6 bases and at J to 2 bases, leaving 7 bases not matched to a gene. CDR1 MNHEY and CDR2 SMNVEV come from the germline V gene (reference sequence). CDR3 region: CASSRTGQGNTEAFF. The CDR3 DNA follows: TGTGCCAGCAGCCGAACGGGACAGGGAAACACTGAAGCTTTCTTT.

The chain joins TRBV28 to TRBJ1-5; maybe TRBD1 (5 bases). V was trimmed by 7 bases and J by 2 bases, leaving 9 bases between them. Looked up from germline, CDR1 is MDHEN and CDR2 is SYDVKM. CDR3 length: 13 residues. The CDR3 coding sequence is TGTGCCAGCACCGGGGGTGGCAATCAGCCCCAGCATTTT. As protein: CASTGGGNQPQHF.

The chain uses TRBV6-7 and TRBJ1-5; TRBD1 matches 10 bases. TRBV6-7 is placed among ORFs of uncertain function. CDR3 length: 19 amino acids. The V segment lost 7 bases and the J segment 0 bases; nucleotides outside the gene matches: 15. The CDR3 reads CASTPSRDRGSSSNQPQHF. CDR3 bases: TGTGCCAGCACCCCCTCCCGGGACAGGGGAAGTAGTAGCAATCAGCCCCAGCATTTT.